Presented here are 28 T cell receptor beta chains from one specimen sequenced in a study of cytomegalovirus exposure and HLA in healthy donors. Researchers ran the PCR with 60 Vbeta and 13 Jbeta primers. Sequenced by immunoSEQ multiplex PCR; TCRdb stores in-frame clones only, minus some. The sample comprises around 170,000 clones, around 77% of which are singletons, and 2% to 2.5% rests with the top ten. Sequenced material: PBMCs. These receptors were collected from a man between 60 and 70 years old in good health and CMV-seronegative.

This chain connects TRBV6-5 to TRBJ2-5; D remains ambiguous. The CDR3 has 14 amino acids. Germline-derived CDR1 and CDR2 are MNHEY and SVGAGI. Trimming took off 0 bases at V and 5 bases at J, with 10 bases between the two ends. The CDR3 DNA is TGTGCCAGCAGTTACTCCCTCAACGGGGAGACCCAGTACTTC. Encoded protein: CASSYSLNGETQYF.

CDR3 loop: CASSVASSGHNEQFF. CDR3 in DNA: TGTGCCAGCAGCGTAGCGTCTAGCGGACACAATGAGCAGTTCTTC. J is TRBJ2-1 and V is TRBV9, with 7 bases lining up with TRBD2. CDR3 size: 15 residues. V trimming: 0 bases; J trimming: 5 bases; junction bases outside the gene matches: 5. Per the germline V gene, CDR1 is SGDLS and CDR2 is YYNGEE.

The chain couples TRBV28 to TRBJ1-1; 9 bases map to TRBD1. The trim removed 5 bases at V and 1 base at J, leaving 5 bases unmatched. The CDR3 is 15 residues long. Looked up from germline, CDR1 is MDHEN and CDR2 is SYDVKM. The CDR3 is CASSRLGQGNTEAFF. CDR3 coding DNA: TGTGCCAGCAGTAGACTGGGACAGGGGAACACTGAAGCTTTCTTT.

This clone was observed a handful of times. The chain recombines TRBV7-9 with TRBJ2-1; 9 bases are shared with TRBD2. CDR1 and CDR2 from the germline V gene are SEHNR and FQNEAQ (reference sequence). The V segment lost 5 bases and the J segment 9 bases; nucleotides outside the gene matches: 5. The CDR3 covers 13 residues. The CDR3 DNA is TGTGCCAGCAGCCCGGGACTAGCCATTGAGCAGTTCTTC. It yields the protein CASSPGLAIEQFF.

In its sample, this clone was seen once. The chain recombines TRBV4-3 with TRBJ1-4, with TRBD1 as a possible D gene (6 bases). Per the germline V gene, CDR1 is LGHNA and CDR2 is YSLEER. CDR3 length equals 15 residues. The germline V and J ends were trimmed by 1 base and 3 bases, with 9 bases remaining between them. CDR3 in amino acids: CASSQAGVANEKLFF. The CDR3 region has the DNA TGCGCCAGCAGCCAAGCAGGGGTTGCTAATGAAAAACTGTTTTTT.

This CDR3 is CASSKVDRVVSRPQHF. CDR3 sequence (DNA): TGTGCCAGTAGTAAAGTGGACAGGGTGGTTAGTAGGCCCCAGCATTTT. This chain uses TRBV19 with TRBJ1-5; 8 nucleotides match TRBD1. The CDR3 runs 16 residues. The trim removed 4 bases at V and 9 bases at J, leaving 14 bases unmatched. Germline loops: CDR1 LNHDA, CDR2 SQIVND (reference sequence).

The genes are TRBV19 and TRBJ1-1; the match to TRBD1 covers 8 bases. The CDR3 loop spans 14 amino acids. The trim removed 8 bases at V and 1 base at J, leaving 6 bases unmatched. From germline, CDR1 is LNHDA and CDR2 SQIVND (reference sequence). CDR3 nucleotides: TGTGCCAGTTCATCGGGACAGGCGAACACTGAAGCTTTCTTT. It yields the protein CASSSGQANTEAFF.

The sample holds a few counts of this clone. This chain uses TRBV19 with TRBJ2-5; 8 nucleotides match TRBD1. Germline values: CDR1 LNHDA, CDR2 SQIVND (reference sequence). Trimming cost V 7 bases and J 5 bases; bases outside gene matches: 9. The CDR3 length is 14 residues. CDR3 sequence (DNA): TGTGCCAGTACTCCTAGGACAGGGATGGAGACCCAGTACTTC. Encoded protein: CASTPRTGMETQYF. The whole variable domain, filled in from reference TRBV19 and TRBJ2-5, reads DGGITQSPKYLFRKEGQNVTLSCEQNLNHDAMYWYRQDPGQGLRLIYYSQIVNDFQKGDIAEGYSVSREKKESFPLTVTSAQKNPTAFYLCASTPRTGMETQYFGPGTRLLVL.

This sequence joins TRBV5-1 and TRBJ2-5; no clear D gene. Trimming removed 5 bases from V and 5 bases from J, with 13 bases in between. This CDR3 spans 13 amino acids. Per the germline V gene, CDR1 is SGHRS and CDR2 is YFSETQ. The DNA of the CDR3 is TGCGCCAGCAGTTACGACAAGGTGGAGACCCAGTACTTC. Translation: CASSYDKVETQYF.

This sequence joins TRBV6-5 and TRBJ2-7; D is unclear. The ends were cut back, 0 bases at V and 6 bases at J, with 12 bases in the middle. Germline V lookup: CDR1 MNHEY, CDR2 SVGAGI. This CDR3 has 14 amino acids. As DNA, the CDR3 is TGTGCCAGCAGTTACTCGACTCTAGAGCGCGAGCAGTACTTC. Translation gives CASSYSTLEREQYF.

For the CDR3, the DNA is TGTGCCACCACGTCGGCGGGGGGGCGGGGCACCGGGGAGCTGTTTTTT. It specifies CATTSAGGRGTGELFF. The V call is TRBV19, the J call TRBJ2-2; 9 bases are a match to TRBD2. CDR3 length: 16 amino acids. After removal of 10 bases from V and 4 bases from J, the junction contained 13 bases not matched to a gene. Germline-derived CDR1 and CDR2 are LNHDA and SQIVND (reference sequence).

The chain uses TRBV9 and TRBJ2-1; 13 bases are shared with TRBD2. CDR1 and CDR2 from the germline V gene are SGDLS and YYNGEE. The V and J ends lost 4 bases and 0 bases, in that order; junction bases with no gene match: 10. The CDR3 has 19 amino acids. The DNA of the CDR3 is TGTGCCAGCAGCCCGGGACTAGCGGGGCCAGGAAGCTCCTACAATGAGCAGTTCTTC. Its protein product is CASSPGLAGPGSSYNEQFF.

CDR3 sequence (DNA): TGTGCCAGCAGCCAAACTAGCGGGAAAGAGACCCAGTACTTC. It encodes CASSQTSGKETQYF. V and J are TRBV7-9 and TRBJ2-5; 10 nucleotides match TRBD2. Trimming cost V 5 bases and J 3 bases; bases outside gene matches: 3. There are 14 residues in the CDR3. The germline CDR1 and CDR2 sequences are SEHNR and FQNEAQ (reference sequence).

V is TRBV4-1 and J is TRBJ1-2; D might be TRBD1 (6 bases). The CDR3 has 13 amino acids. Germline assignment: CDR1 MGHRA and CDR2 YSYEKL. V was cut by 3 bases and J by 5 bases, with 10 bases left in between. The CDR3, as DNA: TGCGCCAGCAGCCAGAATGGACAGTATGGCTACACCTTC. Encoded protein: CASSQNGQYGYTF.

V gene TRBV4-3 combines with J gene TRBJ2-1; 10 nucleotides match TRBD1. The CDR3 is 15 residues long. CDR1 and CDR2 (germline): LGHNA, YSLEER. Germline trimming cut 4 bases from V and 5 bases from J; bases unmatched to any gene: 5. CDR3: CASSRTGTGDNEQFF. The CDR3 nucleotides read TGCGCCAGCAGCCGTACCGGGACAGGGGACAATGAGCAGTTCTTC.

This rearrangement joins TRBV10-3 to TRBJ1-5; 7 positions match TRBD1. CDR3 length: 14 residues. J was trimmed by 5 bases and V by 6 bases; bases with no gene match: 7. Germline CDR1 reads ENHRY; CDR2 reads SYGVKD. CDR3 region: CAIRPDRNDQPQHF. The CDR3 bases are TGTGCCATCAGGCCGGACAGGAACGATCAGCCCCAGCATTTT.

The CDR3 region is CASRRSGELFF. The CDR3 nucleotides read TGTGCCAGCAGGCGGTCCGGGGAGCTGTTTTTT. V is TRBV27 and J is TRBJ2-2; D remains ambiguous. The germline V and J ends were trimmed by 6 bases and 6 bases, with 5 bases remaining between them. The germline V gene has CDR1 MNHEY and CDR2 SMNVEV (reference sequence). CDR3 length: 11 amino acids.

V usage is TRBV5-1 and J usage is TRBJ2-7, with D perhaps matching TRBD1 (5 bases). Germline CDR1 is SGHRS and CDR2 is YFSETQ. With 4 bases removed from V and 1 base from J, the gap between germline ends came to 15 bases. This CDR3 spans 15 amino acids. The DNA for the CDR3 is TGCGCCAGCAGCCCAGGGTCATCGGAATCCTACGAGCAGTACTTC. Amino acid sequence: CASSPGSSESYEQYF.

This clone was seen only once. This sequence joins TRBV5-8 and TRBJ2-4; possibly TRBD2 for D (6 bases). V was cut by 4 bases and J by 8 bases, with 13 bases left in between. The CDR3 spans 13 residues. Germline CDR1 is SGHTS and CDR2 is YDEGEE. The CDR3 loop is CASSMGLGDIQYF. The CDR3 bases are TGTGCCAGCAGCATGGGACTTGGAGACATTCAGTACTTC.

The J gene is TRBJ1-2, the V gene TRBV5-4; 7 nucleotides line up with TRBD1. J gave up 4 bases and V 4 bases, and 10 bases lay outside the gene matches. The CDR3 consists of 15 residues. CDR1 is SGHNT, CDR2 YYREEE, per germline (reference sequence). CDR3 sequence: CASSHLQGRPYGYTF. DNA for the CDR3: TGTGCCAGCAGCCATTTACAGGGGCGGCCCTATGGCTACACCTTC.

This chain's CDR3 is CASSQVTGQFNQPQHF. DNA of the CDR3: TGCGCCAGCAGCCAAGTTACGGGACAGTTTAATCAGCCCCAGCATTTT. This rearrangement joins TRBV4-1 to TRBJ1-5, with 7 bases identical to TRBD1. The CDR3 consists of 16 residues. The J segment lost 4 bases and the V segment lost 1 base, leaving 7 bases of the junction unmatched. CDR1 MGHRA and CDR2 YSYEKL come from the germline V gene.

This chain connects TRBV27 to TRBJ2-1; a possible D gene is TRBD2 (6 bases). This CDR3 has 15 amino acids. Germline CDR1 and CDR2: MNHEY and SMNVEV (reference sequence). Trimming removed 5 bases at V and 2 bases at J, with 13 bases between. CDR3: CASSPREKAYNEQFF. CDR3 sequence (DNA): TGTGCCAGCAGTCCTCGGGAGAAGGCCTACAATGAGCAGTTCTTC.

This clone was detected only once. The chain is built from TRBV5-1 and TRBJ1-6; D gene uncertain. V lost 1 base to trimming and J lost 3 bases, with 8 bases between them. The length of the CDR3 is 15 residues. Looked up from germline, CDR1 is SGHRS and CDR2 is YFSETQ. DNA of the CDR3: TGCGCCAGCAGCTTGTTATCCAGCTATAATTCACCCCTCCACTTT. Its translation is CASSLLSSYNSPLHF.

The chain employs TRBV6-6 and TRBJ1-4; TRBD1 matches 7 bases. The V segment lost 2 bases and the J segment 2 bases; nucleotides outside the gene matches: 5. Germline loops: CDR1 MNHNY, CDR2 SVGAGI (reference sequence). This CDR3 contains 16 residues. CDR3 coding DNA: TGTGCCAGCAGTTACAATAAGGGGGCGACTAATGAAAAACTGTTTTTT. Protein product: CASSYNKGATNEKLFF.

The chain carries TRBV19 and TRBJ2-1; a weak D match, TRBD2 (6 bases). The V end lost 6 bases, the J end lost 2 bases, and 20 bases lay between the germline ends. CDR3 length: 17 residues. Germline V lookup: CDR1 LNHDA, CDR2 SQIVND (reference sequence). CDR3 residues: CASSPFPGTGAYNEQFF. DNA for the CDR3: TGTGCCAGTAGCCCTTTCCCGGGAACGGGAGCCTACAATGAGCAGTTCTTC.

As concerns this clone: The sample carries other DNA sequences with the same CDR3. V gene TRBV5-6 combines with J gene TRBJ1-3, with 9 bases matching TRBD1. The CDR3 spans 15 residues. Trimming took 4 bases from V and 2 from J; bases not matched to a gene: 4. Looked up from germline, CDR1 is SGHDT and CDR2 is YYEEEE. Here the CDR3 DNA reads TGTGCCAGCAGCCTACAGGGGGCTGCTGGAAACACCATATATTTT. Encoded protein: CASSLQGAAGNTIYF.

This clone was found once. V is TRBV29-1 and J is TRBJ2-7; 7 positions agree with TRBD1. CDR3 length: 13 amino acids. Germline lookup yields CDR1 SQVTM and CDR2 ANQGSEA. The V segment lost 3 bases and the J segment 0 bases; nucleotides outside the gene matches: 2. CDR3 loop: CSVETGSSYEQYF. CDR3 bases: TGCAGCGTTGAGACAGGGAGCTCCTACGAGCAGTACTTC.

This sequence joins TRBV9 and TRBJ2-2; 7 bases map to TRBD1. CDR1 is SGDLS and CDR2 is YYNGEE in the germline V gene. Germline trimming cut 4 bases from V and 2 bases from J; bases unmatched to any gene: 5. The CDR3 consists of 15 residues. CDR3 sequence (DNA): TGTGCCAGCAGCCCCCAGGGGGTTAACACCGGGGAGCTGTTTTTT. Translated: CASSPQGVNTGELFF.